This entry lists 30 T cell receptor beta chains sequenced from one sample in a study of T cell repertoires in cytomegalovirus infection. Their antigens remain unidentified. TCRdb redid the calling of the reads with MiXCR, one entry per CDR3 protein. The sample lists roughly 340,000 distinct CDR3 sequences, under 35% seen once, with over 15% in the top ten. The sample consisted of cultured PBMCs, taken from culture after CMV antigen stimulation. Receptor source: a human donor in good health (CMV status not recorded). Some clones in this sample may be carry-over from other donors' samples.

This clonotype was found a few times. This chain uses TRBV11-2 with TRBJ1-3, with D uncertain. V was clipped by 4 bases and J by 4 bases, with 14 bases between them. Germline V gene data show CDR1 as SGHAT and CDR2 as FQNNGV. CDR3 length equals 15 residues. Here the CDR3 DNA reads TGTGCCAGCAGCTCCTGGAGGACGGGAGGAAACACCATATATTTT. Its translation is CASSSWRTGGNTIYF.

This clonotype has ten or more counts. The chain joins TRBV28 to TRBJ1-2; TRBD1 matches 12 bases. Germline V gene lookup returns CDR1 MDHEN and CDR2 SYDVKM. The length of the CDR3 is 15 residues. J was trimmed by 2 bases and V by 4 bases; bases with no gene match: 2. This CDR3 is CASSSGQGANYGYTF. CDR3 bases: TGTGCCAGCAGTTCGGGACAGGGGGCGAACTATGGCTACACCTTC.

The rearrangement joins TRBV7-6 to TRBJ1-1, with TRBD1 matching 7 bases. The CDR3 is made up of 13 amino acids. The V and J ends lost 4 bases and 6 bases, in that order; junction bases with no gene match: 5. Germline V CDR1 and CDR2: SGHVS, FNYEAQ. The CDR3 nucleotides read TGTGCCAGCAGCTCCAGACAGGGTGCTGAAGCTTTCTTT. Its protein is CASSSRQGAEAFF. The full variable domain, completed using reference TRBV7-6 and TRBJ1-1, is GAGVSQSPRYKVTKRGQDVALRCDPISGHVSLYWYRQALGQGPEFLTYFNYEAQQDKSGLPNDRFSAERPEGSISTLTIQRTEQRDSAMYRCASSSRQGAEAFFGQGTRLTVV.

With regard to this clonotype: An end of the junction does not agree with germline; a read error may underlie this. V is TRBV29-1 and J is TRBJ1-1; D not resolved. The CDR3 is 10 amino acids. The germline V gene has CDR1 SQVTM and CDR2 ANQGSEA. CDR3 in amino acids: CSGSNAEAFF. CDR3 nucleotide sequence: TGCAGCGGGTCGAACGCTGAAGCTTTCTTT.

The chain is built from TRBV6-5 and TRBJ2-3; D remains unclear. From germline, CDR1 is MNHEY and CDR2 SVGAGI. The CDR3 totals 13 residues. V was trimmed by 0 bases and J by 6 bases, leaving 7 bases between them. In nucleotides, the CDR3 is TGTGCCAGCAGTTACTCGATGGGGGATACGCAGTATTTT. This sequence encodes CASSYSMGDTQYF.

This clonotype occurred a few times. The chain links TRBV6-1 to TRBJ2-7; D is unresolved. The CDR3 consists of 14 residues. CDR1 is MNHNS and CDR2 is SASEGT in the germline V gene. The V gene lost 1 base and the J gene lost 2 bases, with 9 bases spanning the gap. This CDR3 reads CASSEGSGPYEQYF. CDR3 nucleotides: TGTGCCAGCAGTGAAGGAAGTGGACCCTACGAGCAGTACTTC.

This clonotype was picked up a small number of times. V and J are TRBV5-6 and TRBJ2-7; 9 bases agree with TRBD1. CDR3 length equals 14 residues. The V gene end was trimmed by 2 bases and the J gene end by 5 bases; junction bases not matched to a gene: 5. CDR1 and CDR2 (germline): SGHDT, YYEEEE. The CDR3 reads CASSFDRGRDEQYF. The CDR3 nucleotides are TGTGCCAGCAGCTTCGACAGGGGGAGGGACGAGCAGTACTTC.

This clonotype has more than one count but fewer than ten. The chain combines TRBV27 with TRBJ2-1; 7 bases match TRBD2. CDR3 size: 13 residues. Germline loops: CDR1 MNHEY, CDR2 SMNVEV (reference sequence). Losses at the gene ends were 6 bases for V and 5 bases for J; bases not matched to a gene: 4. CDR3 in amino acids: CASRWGGDNEQFF. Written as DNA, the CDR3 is TGTGCCAGCAGGTGGGGAGGGGACAATGAGCAGTTCTTC.

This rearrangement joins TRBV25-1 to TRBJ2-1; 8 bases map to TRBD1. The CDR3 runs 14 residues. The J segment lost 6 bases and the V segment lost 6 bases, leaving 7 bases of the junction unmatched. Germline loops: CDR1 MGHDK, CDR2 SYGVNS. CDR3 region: CASRTGAPSNEQFF. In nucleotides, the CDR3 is TGTGCCAGCAGGACAGGGGCCCCAAGCAATGAGCAGTTCTTC.

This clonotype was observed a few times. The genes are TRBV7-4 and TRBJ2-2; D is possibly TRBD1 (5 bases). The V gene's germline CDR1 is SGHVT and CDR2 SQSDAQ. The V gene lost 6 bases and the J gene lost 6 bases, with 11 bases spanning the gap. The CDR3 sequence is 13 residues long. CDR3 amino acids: CASRGVLAGELFF. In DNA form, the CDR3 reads TGTGCCAGCAGAGGGGTCCTTGCCGGGGAGCTGTTTTTT. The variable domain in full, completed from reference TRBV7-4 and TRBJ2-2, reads GAGVSQSPRYKVAKRGRDVALRCDSISGHVTLYWYRQTLGQGSEVLTYSQSDAQRDKSGRPSGRFSAERPERSVSTLKIQRTEQGDSAVYLCASRGVLAGELFFGEGSRLTVL.

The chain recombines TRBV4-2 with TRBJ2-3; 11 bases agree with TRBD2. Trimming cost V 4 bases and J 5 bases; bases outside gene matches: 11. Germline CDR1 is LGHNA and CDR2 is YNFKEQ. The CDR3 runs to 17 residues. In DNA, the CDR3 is TGTGCCAGCAGCCCCCTAGGACTAGCGGGCGGGGAAGATACGCAGTATTTT. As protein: CASSPLGLAGGEDTQYF.

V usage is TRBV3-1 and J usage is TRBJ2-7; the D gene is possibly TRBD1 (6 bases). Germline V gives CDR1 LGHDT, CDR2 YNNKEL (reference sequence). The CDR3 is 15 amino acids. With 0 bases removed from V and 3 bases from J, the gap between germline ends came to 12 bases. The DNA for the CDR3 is TGTGCCAGCAGCCAAGATTGGCAGACAGGCTACGAGCAGTACTTC. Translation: CASSQDWQTGYEQYF.

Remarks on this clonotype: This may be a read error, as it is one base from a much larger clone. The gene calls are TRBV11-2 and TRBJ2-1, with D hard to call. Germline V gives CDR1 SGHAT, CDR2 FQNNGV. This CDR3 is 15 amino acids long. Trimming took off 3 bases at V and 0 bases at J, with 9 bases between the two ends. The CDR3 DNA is TGTGCCAGCAGCTTTAGCAGGAGCTCCTACAATGAGCAGTTCTTC. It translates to CASSFSRSSYNEQFF.

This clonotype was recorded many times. The CDR3 sequence is CASSFPFSGSSYNEQFF. The DNA for the CDR3 is TGTGCCAGCAGTTTCCCGTTTAGCGGGAGCTCCTACAATGAGCAGTTCTTC. V and J are TRBV28 and TRBJ2-1; 9 bases map to TRBD2. The junction had 6 bases not matched to a gene; V was cut back by 3 bases and J by 0 bases. The CDR3 has 17 amino acids. From germline, CDR1 is MDHEN and CDR2 SYDVKM.

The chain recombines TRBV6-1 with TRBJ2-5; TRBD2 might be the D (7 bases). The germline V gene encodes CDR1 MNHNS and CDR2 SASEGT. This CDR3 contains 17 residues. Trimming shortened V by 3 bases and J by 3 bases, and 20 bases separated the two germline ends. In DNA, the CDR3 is TGTGCCAGCAGTGAGTACGTTACAGGGAGGGAGGAAGAGACCCAGTACTTC. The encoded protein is CASSEYVTGREEETQYF.

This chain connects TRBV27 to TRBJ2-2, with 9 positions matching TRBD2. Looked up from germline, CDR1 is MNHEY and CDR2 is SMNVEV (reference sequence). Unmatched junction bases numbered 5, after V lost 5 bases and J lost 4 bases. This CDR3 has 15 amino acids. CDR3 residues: CASSTGTSFTGELFF. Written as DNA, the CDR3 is TGTGCCAGCAGTACCGGGACTAGCTTCACCGGGGAGCTGTTTTTT.

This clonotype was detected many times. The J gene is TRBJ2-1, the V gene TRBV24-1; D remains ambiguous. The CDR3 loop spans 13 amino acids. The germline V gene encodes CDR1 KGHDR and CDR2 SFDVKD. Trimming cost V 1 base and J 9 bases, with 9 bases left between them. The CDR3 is CATSDLFRTEQFF. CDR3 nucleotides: TGTGCCACCAGTGATTTATTCCGTACTGAGCAGTTCTTC.

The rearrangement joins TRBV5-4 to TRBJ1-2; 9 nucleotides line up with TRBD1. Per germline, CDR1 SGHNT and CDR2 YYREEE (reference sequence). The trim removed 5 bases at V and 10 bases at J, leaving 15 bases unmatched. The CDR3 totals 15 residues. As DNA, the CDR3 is TGTGCCAGCAGTCAATATCTGGGGACAGGGCGTCTCTACACCTTC. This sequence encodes CASSQYLGTGRLYTF. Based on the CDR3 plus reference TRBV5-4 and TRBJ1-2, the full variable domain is ETGVTQSPTHLIKTRGQQVTLRCSSQSGHNTVSWYQQALGQGPQFIFQYYREEENGRGNFPPRFSGLQFPNYSSELNVNALELDDSALYLCASSQYLGTGRLYTFGSGTRLTVV.

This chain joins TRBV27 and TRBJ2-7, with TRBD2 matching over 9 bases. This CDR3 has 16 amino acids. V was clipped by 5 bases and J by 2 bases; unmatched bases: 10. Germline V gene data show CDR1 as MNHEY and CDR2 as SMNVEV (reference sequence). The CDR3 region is CASSPAGTSPPYEQYF. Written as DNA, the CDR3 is TGTGCCAGCAGTCCGGCCGGGACTAGCCCGCCCTACGAGCAGTACTTC.

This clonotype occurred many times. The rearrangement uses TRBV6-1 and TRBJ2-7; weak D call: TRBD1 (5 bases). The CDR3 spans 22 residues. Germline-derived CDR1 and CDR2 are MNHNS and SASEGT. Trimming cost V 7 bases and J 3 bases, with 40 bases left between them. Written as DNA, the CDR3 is TGTGCCAGCAACAAGGGGCCCCGCGAGTTAGGGAAGACCTTTTTTTCACGCTACGAGCAGTACTTC. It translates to CASNKGPRELGKTFFSRYEQYF.

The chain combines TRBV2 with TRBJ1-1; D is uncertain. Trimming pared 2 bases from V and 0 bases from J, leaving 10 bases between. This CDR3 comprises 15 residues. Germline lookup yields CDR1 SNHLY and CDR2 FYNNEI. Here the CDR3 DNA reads TGTGCCAGCAGTGAATCTCAGCAGGTGAACACTGAAGCTTTCTTT. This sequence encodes CASSESQQVNTEAFF.

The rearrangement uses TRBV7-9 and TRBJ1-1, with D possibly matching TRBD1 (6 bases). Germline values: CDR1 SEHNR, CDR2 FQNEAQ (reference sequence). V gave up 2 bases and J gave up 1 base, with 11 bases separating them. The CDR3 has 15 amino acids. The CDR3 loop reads CASSLTRQANTEAFF. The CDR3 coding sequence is TGTGCCAGCAGCTTAACGAGACAGGCGAACACTGAAGCTTTCTTT.

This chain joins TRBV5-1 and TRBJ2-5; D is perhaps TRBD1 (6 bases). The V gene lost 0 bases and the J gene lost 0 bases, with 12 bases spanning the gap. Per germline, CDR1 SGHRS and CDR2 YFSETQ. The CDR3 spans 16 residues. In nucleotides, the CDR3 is TGCGCCAGCAGCTTGGTAGGGGGAGCGAACCAAGAGACCCAGTACTTC. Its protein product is CASSLVGGANQETQYF. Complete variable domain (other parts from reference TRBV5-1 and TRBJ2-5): KAGVTQTPRYLIKTRGQQVTLSCSPISGHRSVSWYQQTPGQGLQFLFEYFSETQRNKGNFPGRFSGRQFSNSRSEMNVSTLELGDSALYLCASSLVGGANQETQYFGPGTRLLVL.

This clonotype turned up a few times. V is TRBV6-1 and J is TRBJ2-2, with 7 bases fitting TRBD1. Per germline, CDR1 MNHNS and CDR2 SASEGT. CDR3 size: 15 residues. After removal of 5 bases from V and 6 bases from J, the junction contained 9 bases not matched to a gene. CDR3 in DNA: TGTGCCAGCAGTAAACCGGGACAGCCGTCCGGGGAGCTGTTTTTT. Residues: CASSKPGQPSGELFF.

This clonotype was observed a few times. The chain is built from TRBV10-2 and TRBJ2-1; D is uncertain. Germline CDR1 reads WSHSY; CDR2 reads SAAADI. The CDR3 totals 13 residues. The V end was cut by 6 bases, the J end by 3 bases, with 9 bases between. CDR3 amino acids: CASRGRIYNEQFF. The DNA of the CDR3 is TGCGCCAGCAGAGGGCGAATCTACAATGAGCAGTTCTTC.

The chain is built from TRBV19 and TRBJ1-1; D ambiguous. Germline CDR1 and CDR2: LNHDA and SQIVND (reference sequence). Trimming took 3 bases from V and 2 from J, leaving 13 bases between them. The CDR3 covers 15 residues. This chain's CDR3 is CASSMEEAVNTEAFF. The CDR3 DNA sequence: TGTGCCAGTAGTATGGAGGAGGCCGTCAACACTGAAGCTTTCTTT.

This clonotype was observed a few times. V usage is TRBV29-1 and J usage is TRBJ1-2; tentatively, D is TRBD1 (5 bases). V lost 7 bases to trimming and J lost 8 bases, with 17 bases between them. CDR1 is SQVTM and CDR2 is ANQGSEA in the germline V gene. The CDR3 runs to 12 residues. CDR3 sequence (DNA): TGCAGCGGCGGCTCTCGGGGACGAGGCTACACCTTC. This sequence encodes CSGGSRGRGYTF.

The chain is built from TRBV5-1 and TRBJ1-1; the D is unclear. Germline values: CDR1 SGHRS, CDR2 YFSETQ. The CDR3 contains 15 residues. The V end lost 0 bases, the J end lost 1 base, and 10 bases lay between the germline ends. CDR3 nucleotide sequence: TGCGCCAGCAGCTTGGAGGTCAGGACGAACACTGAAGCTTTCTTT. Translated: CASSLEVRTNTEAFF.

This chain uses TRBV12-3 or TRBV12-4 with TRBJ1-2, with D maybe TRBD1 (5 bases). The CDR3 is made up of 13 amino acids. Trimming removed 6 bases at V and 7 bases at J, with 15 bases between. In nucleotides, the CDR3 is TGTGCCAGCAGCCTAGGGGTAGGGTCTGGCTACACCTTC. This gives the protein CASSLGVGSGYTF.

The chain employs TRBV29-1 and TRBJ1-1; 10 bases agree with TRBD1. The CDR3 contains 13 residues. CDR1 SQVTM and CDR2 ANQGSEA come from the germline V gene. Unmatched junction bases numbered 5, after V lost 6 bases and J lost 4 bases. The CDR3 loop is CSVPGQGFTEAFF. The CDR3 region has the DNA TGCAGCGTGCCGGGACAGGGGTTCACTGAAGCTTTCTTT.